A single sample is the source of the 24 T cell receptor beta chains below, sequenced in a study of identical twins (dated by TCRdb to 2016 to 2017). Receptor amplification or capture employed 5' RACE. Reads for this sample came from an Illumina HiSeq 2000. TCRdb passed the public sequencing reads through fastp at Q25 and MiXCR, retaining productive beta sequences. All rows with the same CDR3 protein become a single entry with the most common DNA and genes. This sample holds hundreds of thousands of distinct CDR3 sequences; 7.1% were observed only once. Around 1.6% of the sample is taken by the ten largest. These records were also assigned to another study, of yellow fever vaccine responses in identical twins.

What was sequenced was PBMCs. The receptors originated from a woman between 18 and 29 years old in good health.

V is TRBV5-1 and J is TRBJ2-2; D not certain. Trimming removed 8 bases from V and 0 bases from J, with 14 bases in between. Per germline, CDR1 SGHRS and CDR2 YFSETQ. The CDR3 is made up of 15 amino acids. CDR3 region: CASVPGVTNTGELFF. In DNA form, the CDR3 reads TGCGCCAGTGTCCCGGGTGTCACGAACACCGGGGAGCTGTTTTTT.

V gene TRBV2 combines with J gene TRBJ1-4; 11 nucleotides align to TRBD1. With 5 bases clipped from V and 0 bases from J, the junction kept 11 bases outside the gene matches. Per the germline V gene, CDR1 is SNHLY and CDR2 is FYNNEI. The CDR3 contains 19 residues. In nucleotides, the CDR3 is TGTGCCAGCAGTAAAGACGGGACAGGGGGATTCGCAACTAATGAAAAACTGTTTTTT. Its translation is CASSKDGTGGFATNEKLFF.

This clonotype came up a few times. The chain carries TRBV28 and TRBJ2-2; D not resolved. Trimming cost V 4 bases and J 6 bases, with 18 bases left between them. The CDR3 is made up of 16 amino acids. Germline lookup yields CDR1 MDHEN and CDR2 SYDVKM. CDR3 in amino acids: CASSSRYTPGPGELFF. CDR3 DNA sequence: TGTGCCAGCAGTTCCCGCTACACCCCCGGGCCCGGGGAGCTGTTTTTT.

This clonotype was recorded many times. The chain is built from TRBV12-3 or TRBV12-4 and TRBJ2-1, with a weak D call TRBD1 (6 bases). Trimming removed 7 bases from V and 3 bases from J, with 13 bases in between. This CDR3 is 14 amino acids long. CDR3 residues: CASKTGQIYNEQFF. The DNA for the CDR3 is TGTGCCAGCAAAACAGGACAGATCTACAATGAGCAGTTCTTC.

This clonotype was counted a few times. The CDR3 region has the DNA TGTGCCAGCAGCTCCGACATGAGCTCCTACGAGCAGTACGTC. Its translation: CASSSDMSSYEQYV. V gene TRBV5-6 combines with J gene TRBJ2-7; D unclear. V gave up 3 bases and J gave up 0 bases, with 10 bases separating them. The germline V gene encodes CDR1 SGHDT and CDR2 YYEEEE. This CDR3 spans 14 amino acids.

This clonotype was detected many times. This chain joins TRBV7-6 and TRBJ2-2; 7 nucleotides align to TRBD1. Per the germline V gene, CDR1 is SGHVS and CDR2 is FNYEAQ. V lost 5 bases to trimming and J lost 3 bases; unmatched junction nucleotides: 3. The CDR3 is 14 residues long. In nucleotides, the CDR3 is TGTGCCAGCAGCGGACAGGATTACACCGGGGAGCTGTTTTTT. It specifies CASSGQDYTGELFF.

This clonotype showed up just a few times. This chain joins TRBV7-8 and TRBJ2-5; D is perhaps TRBD2 (7 bases). Trimming stripped 6 bases from V and 3 bases from J, with 11 bases between. The CDR3 extends over 13 amino acids. Germline CDR1 SGHVS, CDR2 FQNEAQ. The CDR3: CASRRGGEETQYF. In DNA form, the CDR3 reads TGTGCCAGCAGGAGGGGGGGGGAAGAGACCCAGTACTTC.

This clonotype was recorded many times. The chain combines TRBV6-5 with TRBJ1-1; D unresolved. Trimming took off 1 base at V and 1 base at J, with 4 bases between the two ends. The CDR3 totals 13 residues. Germline CDR1 is MNHEY and CDR2 is SVGAGI. This CDR3 reads CASSYYWNTEAFF. The DNA for the CDR3 is TGTGCCAGCAGTTACTATTGGAACACTGAAGCTTTCTTT.

This chain uses TRBV18 with TRBJ2-1; the match to TRBD1 covers 10 bases. Germline V CDR1 and CDR2: KGHSH, LQKENI. V trimming: 5 bases; J trimming: 3 bases; junction bases outside the gene matches: 4. The CDR3 totals 15 residues. The CDR3 DNA follows: TGTGCCAGCTCAGGGGGACAGGGGAACTACAATGAGCAGTTCTTC. Its translation is CASSGGQGNYNEQFF.

There are many counts of this clonotype. This chain uses TRBV3-1 with TRBJ2-7; D gene uncertain. Between the trimmed V and J ends, which lost 1 base and 2 bases, there was a span of 12 bases. There are 15 residues in the CDR3. Germline-derived CDR1 and CDR2 are LGHDT and YNNKEL (reference sequence). The CDR3 coding sequence is TGTGCCAGCAGCCAAGGGTCTCGGCGGACCTACGAGCAGTACGTC. Translated, it gives CASSQGSRRTYEQYV.

The chain carries TRBV5-6 and TRBJ2-1; perhaps TRBD2 as D (7 bases). Germline CDR1 is SGHDT and CDR2 is YYEEEE. The V end lost 4 bases, the J end lost 10 bases, and 24 bases lay between the germline ends. The CDR3 covers 16 residues. The CDR3 DNA follows: TGTGCCAGCAGCCCCTTAGGTGTGGGGGGGCGCGGGGAGCAGTTCTTC. Its protein product is CASSPLGVGGRGEQFF.

Remarks on this clonotype: Germline and junction disagree at one end, which may indicate a read error. This chain uses TRBV3-1 with TRBJ2-1, with D perhaps matching TRBD1 or TRBD2 (5 bases each). From germline, CDR1 is LGHDT and CDR2 YNNKEL (reference sequence). The CDR3 is 15 amino acids. The CDR3, as DNA: TGTGCCAGCAGCCAAGAATCGGGACGCGGTCAGGAGCAGCTCTTC. Its translation: CASSQESGRGQEQLF.

This clonotype was seen repeatedly, ten times or more. The chain has TRBV20-1 and TRBJ2-3, with TRBD1 as a possible D gene (6 bases). Germline values: CDR1 DFQATT, CDR2 SNEGSKA (reference sequence). This CDR3 comprises 13 residues. With 6 bases removed from V and 3 bases from J, the gap between germline ends came to 13 bases. The CDR3 DNA reads as TGCAGTGCCAAGGGGGTGGGTACAGATACGCAGTATTTT. This gives the protein CSAKGVGTDTQYF.

This clonotype occurred many times. This chain uses TRBV5-1 with TRBJ2-1; D gene uncertain. Per germline, CDR1 SGHRS and CDR2 YFSETQ. This CDR3 is built from 15 residues. Trimming stripped 1 base from V and 4 bases from J, with 12 bases between. CDR3: CASSLISEPYNEQFF. CDR3 bases: TGCGCCAGCAGCTTGATCTCGGAACCTTACAATGAGCAGTTCTTC.

The J gene is TRBJ1-4, the V gene TRBV3-1; no firm D call. In germline, CDR1 is LGHDT, CDR2 YNNKEL (reference sequence). The CDR3 totals 14 residues. The V end was cut by 2 bases, the J end by 2 bases, with 6 bases between. The CDR3 region is CASSQSPTNEKLFF. DNA of the CDR3: TGTGCCAGCAGCCAAAGTCCGACTAATGAAAAACTGTTTTTT.

The J gene is TRBJ2-2, the V gene TRBV7-9; 7 nucleotides agree with TRBD1. The germline gives CDR1 SEHNR, CDR2 FQNEAQ (reference sequence). The CDR3 length is 16 residues. Trimming took 5 bases from V and 3 from J; bases not matched to a gene: 9. CDR3 region: CASSPPTGADTGELFF. For the CDR3, the DNA is TGTGCCAGCAGCCCCCCCACAGGGGCGGACACCGGGGAGCTGTTTTTT. Combining the CDR3 with reference TRBV7-9 and TRBJ2-2 gives the whole variable domain DTGVSQNPRHKITKRGQNVTFRCDPISEHNRLYWYRQTLGQGPEFLTYFQNEAQLEKSRLLSDRFSAERPKGSFSTLEIQRTEQGDSAMYLCASSPPTGADTGELFFGEGSRLTVL.

J is TRBJ2-1 and V is TRBV10-2; 13 nucleotides line up with TRBD2. Trimming at V came to 6 bases and at J to 8 bases, leaving 10 bases not matched to a gene. CDR3 length equals 16 residues. CDR1 is WSHSY, CDR2 SAAADI, per germline. The CDR3 spells CASSRLAGGLGDEQFF. CDR3 nucleotide sequence: TGCGCCAGCAGCAGACTAGCGGGAGGCTTAGGAGATGAGCAGTTCTTC.

This clonotype showed up just a few times. The chain is built from TRBV7-6 and TRBJ1-6, with D hard to call. The CDR3 contains 17 residues. The germline V and J ends were trimmed by 1 base and 0 bases, with 10 bases remaining between them. Looked up from germline, CDR1 is SGHVS and CDR2 is FNYEAQ. DNA for the CDR3: TGTGCCAGCAGCTTAGAACCAGAGAGCTCCTATAATTCACCCCTCCACTTT. This sequence encodes CASSLEPESSYNSPLHF. Based on the CDR3 plus reference TRBV7-6 and TRBJ1-6, the full variable domain is GAGVSQSPRYKVTKRGQDVALRCDPISGHVSLYWYRQALGQGPEFLTYFNYEAQQDKSGLPNDRFSAERPEGSISTLTIQRTEQRDSAMYRCASSLEPESSYNSPLHFGNGTRLTVT.

This clonotype was counted ten times or more. In nucleotides, the CDR3 is TGTGCCAGCAGCGTAGGGGACAGGGTCGTTCGCGAGCAGTTCTTC. It is translated as CASSVGDRVVREQFF. The chain carries TRBV9 and TRBJ2-1, with 9 bases identical to TRBD1. The V gene end was trimmed by 0 bases and the J gene end by 10 bases; junction bases not matched to a gene: 8. CDR1 SGDLS and CDR2 YYNGEE come from the germline V gene. This CDR3 has 15 residues.

This clonotype was detected only a few times. The genes are TRBV7-2 and TRBJ1-5, with no clear D. The germline V and J ends were trimmed by 1 base and 7 bases, with 8 bases remaining between them. Germline loops: CDR1 SGHTA, CDR2 FQGNSA. CDR3 size: 13 residues. The CDR3 sequence: CASSLGPIQPQHF. The CDR3 coding sequence is TGTGCCAGCAGCTTAGGGCCCATCCAGCCCCAGCATTTT. The full variable domain, its missing parts supplied by reference TRBV7-2 and TRBJ1-5, is GAGVSQSPSNKVTEKGKDVELRCDPISGHTALYWYRQSLGQGLEFLIYFQGNSAPDKSGLPSDRFSAERTGGSVSTLTIQRTQQEDSAVYLCASSLGPIQPQHFGDGTRLSIL.

This clonotype has a handful of counts. Here the CDR3 DNA reads TGTGCCAGCAGCCCCAGACGAGAGGGGGAGACCCAGTACTTC. This translates into CASSPRREGETQYF. The chain joins TRBV7-8 to TRBJ2-5, with D perhaps given as TRBD1 or TRBD2 (5 bases each). Germline CDR1 and CDR2: SGHVS and FQNEAQ. V was shortened by 5 bases and J by 5 bases, with 15 bases between the two germline ends. This CDR3 is 14 amino acids long.

This clonotype was seen only a few times. The rearrangement joins TRBV20-1 to TRBJ1-2; D gene unclear. Germline loops: CDR1 DFQATT, CDR2 SNEGSKA (reference sequence). The CDR3 loop spans 13 amino acids. Trimming removed 0 bases at V and 1 base at J, with 6 bases between. The CDR3 nucleotides are TGCAGTGCTAGAGATCCAAATAACTATGGCTACACCTTC. The encoded protein is CSARDPNNYGYTF.

This clonotype was observed a few times. The chain links TRBV6-1 to TRBJ2-5, with 9 bases lining up with TRBD2. Germline assignment: CDR1 MNHNS and CDR2 SASEGT. The trim removed 7 bases at V and 5 bases at J, leaving 14 bases unmatched. The CDR3 contains 16 residues. DNA of the CDR3: TGTGCCAGCAATCGTGGGGCTAGCGGGGAGTCTGAGACCCAGTACTTC. This encodes CASNRGASGESETQYF.

This clonotype was recorded many times. The chain has TRBV9 and TRBJ2-3, with D hard to call. The CDR3 is 15 amino acids. The V end lost 0 bases, the J end lost 1 base, and 9 bases lay between the germline ends. Germline assignment: CDR1 SGDLS and CDR2 YYNGEE. The DNA for the CDR3 is TGTGCCAGCAGCGTAGGGGGTTCAGGCACAGATACGCAGTATTTT. Protein product: CASSVGGSGTDTQYF.